This T cell receptor (beta chain) was identified during a study of CD8 T cells in ankylosing spondylitis. With regard to this clonotype: Its matching antigen is unknown.

Study-wide points: Some of the motif variants had earlier been found in reactive arthritis patients' fluid and blood. Disease-linked clones, CD8+, were relatively rare in peripheral blood. Matched synovial fluid from ankylosing spondylitis patients was reported to be enriched for disease-linked clones. About 8 highly homologous variants made up a TCR beta motif, and this motif appeared characteristic of ankylosing spondylitis blood.

Libraries of TCR beta came from quantitative 5'-RACE with molecular barcodes. One entry per CDR3 protein, called by TCRdb with MiXCR from the 5' RACE reads. The repertoire has about 390,000 distinct CDR3 sequences, more than 20% of them found once; the top ten carry roughly 16%. Sequencing was done on a sample of blood, either unsorted or a sorted T cell fraction (not recorded which). This clonotype originated in a male donor with ankylosing spondylitis.

The CDR3 DNA sequence: TGCAGTGCTACCCCACTCCCGGGACAGGGCAAAAAACTGTTTTTT. This encodes CSATPLPGQGKKLFF. The chain is built from TRBV20-1 and TRBJ1-4, with 9 positions matching TRBD1. Trimming took 4 bases from V and 9 from J; bases not matched to a gene: 12. Germline loops: CDR1 DFQATT, CDR2 SNEGSKA (reference sequence). CDR3 length equals 15 residues.